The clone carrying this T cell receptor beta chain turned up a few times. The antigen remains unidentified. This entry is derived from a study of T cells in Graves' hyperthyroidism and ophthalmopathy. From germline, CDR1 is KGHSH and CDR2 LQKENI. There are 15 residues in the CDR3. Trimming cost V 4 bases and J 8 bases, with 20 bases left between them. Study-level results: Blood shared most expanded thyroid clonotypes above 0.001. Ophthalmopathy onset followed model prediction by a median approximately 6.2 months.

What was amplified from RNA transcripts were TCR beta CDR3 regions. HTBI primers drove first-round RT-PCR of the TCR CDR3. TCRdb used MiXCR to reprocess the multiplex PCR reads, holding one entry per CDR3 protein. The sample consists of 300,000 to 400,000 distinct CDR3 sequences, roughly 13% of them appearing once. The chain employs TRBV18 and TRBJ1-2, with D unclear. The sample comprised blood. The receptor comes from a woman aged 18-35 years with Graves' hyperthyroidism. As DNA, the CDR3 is TGTGCCAGCTCACACTATCAGGATTCGACTTTCGGCTACACCTTC. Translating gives CASSHYQDSTFGYTF.